This T cell receptor (beta chain) was retrieved from a study of neurological immune-mediated disorders. In this sample, this clonotype turned up many times. TCRdb itself ran the 5' RACE reads through MiXCR, one entry per CDR3 protein. The data hold under 70,000 distinct CDR3 sequences, with roughly 3.1% observed a single time. V shed 4 bases, J shed 5 bases, and the junction held 6 bases outside the gene matches. Germline CDR1 is SGHRS and CDR2 is YFSETQ. This CDR3 contains 14 residues. The specimen sequenced was PBMCs. The receptor's source is a woman between 45 and 60 years old with multiple sclerosis. This rearrangement joins TRBV5-1 to TRBJ2-7, with 10 bases lining up with TRBD1. This CDR3 is CASSIGQGDDEQYV. CDR3 in DNA: TGCGCCAGCAGCATAGGACAGGGGGACGACGAGCAGTACGTC.